The 3 T cell receptor beta chains below all came from one sample that was sequenced in a study of persistence of HIV-infected CD4 T cells. This was the immunoSEQ version 4 assay in survey mode. Profiled with immunoSEQ multiplex PCR; TCRdb holds only in-frame clones, not every one. The repertoire holds 37,000 or so clones, with around 80% as singletons. These receptors have no known antigen. Cells were stimulated with CMV-infected fibroblast lysates at about 9.4 ug/mL. CD40L/CD69 double-negative CD45RO-high memory CD4+ T cells were collected. The specimen comprised CD4+ T cells sorted from PBMCs after roughly 20-hour stimulation, sampled from a patient who received antiretroviral therapy. The origin of the receptors is an adult man with HIV who was CMV-seropositive.

V and J are TRBV9 and TRBJ2-3; D perhaps matches TRBD1 (6 bases). The V gene lost 2 bases and the J gene lost 4 bases, with 11 bases spanning the gap. This CDR3 contains 14 residues. The V gene's germline CDR1 is SGDLS and CDR2 YYNGEE. The CDR3 sequence: CASSVRQVSDTQYF. DNA for the CDR3: TGTGCCAGCAGCGTGAGACAGGTGTCAGATACGCAGTATTTT.

The V and J genes are TRBV28 and TRBJ2-7, with unresolved D. Between the trimmed V and J ends, which lost 2 bases and 2 bases, there was a span of 13 bases. CDR3 length equals 15 residues. CDR1 is MDHEN and CDR2 is SYDVKM in the germline V gene. CDR3 bases: TGTGCCAGCAGTTTAACGGCCTACAGCACCTACGAGCAGTACTTC. This encodes CASSLTAYSTYEQYF.

The V call is TRBV24-1, the J call TRBJ2-3, with 7 nucleotides matching TRBD2. Germline V CDR1 and CDR2: KGHDR, SFDVKD. V dropped 4 bases and J dropped 1; count of bases not matched to a gene: 10. This CDR3 comprises 17 residues. The CDR3 bases are TGTGCCACCAGTGACCCTCTCGAGGGGAGGGGCACAGATACGCAGTATTTT. Its protein product is CATSDPLEGRGTDTQYF.